This is a list of T cell receptor beta chains from one sample in a study of vaccination and CD4 T cells after COVID-19. Their recognized antigens are unknown. One entry per CDR3 protein, called by TCRdb with MiXCR from the PCR reads. The data show about 16,000 distinct CDR3 sequences, 50% to 65% seen once. The sample in question was CD4+ T cells from blood, cultured in vitro, obtained about 7 months after SARS-CoV-2 vaccination. The receptors originated from a human donor who had recovered from COVID-19. Each CDR3 is given with its conserved first and last residue. The size of a clone is reported for some rows only, either as once, few or many, or as a class for expanded clones.

j_call cdr3_length clone_size v_call cdr3_aa
TRBJ1-2 14 few TRBV6-1 CASSTGGLPYGYTF
TRBJ1-2 12 few TRBV20-1 CSARNLNYGYTF
TRBJ1-2 18 - TRBV28 CASSSPPPRDRGAYGYTF
TRBJ2-7 19 - TRBV27 CASSFPGLAGGLNSYEQYF
TRBJ2-3 14 few TRBV19 CASSIAVSGDTQYF
TRBJ2-5 14 few TRBV6-1 CASSDLAGYETQYF
TRBJ2-5 15 once TRBV7-7 CASSLSPTGGETQYF
TRBJ2-7 15 few TRBV6-1 CASRTYRQGNYEQYF
TRBJ1-2 13 - TRBV6-1 CASSEEGSYGYTF
TRBJ2-7 13 - TRBV10-3 CAISASKDYEQYF